The rows below give T cell receptor beta chains drawn from one sample of a study of Tregs in tolerant kidney transplant recipients. Using immunoSEQ multiplex PCR, the repertoire was profiled, and TCRdb retains in-frame clones only, with some absent. The repertoire holds about 94,000 clones, roughly 93% seen once, with 0.46% in the top ten. The sequencing used CD4+ T cells from blood, collected before the transplant. The receptors derive from a human donor who received a combined kidney and bone marrow transplant. Each CDR3 is given with its conserved first and last residue.

j_gene,v_gene,CDR3aa
TRBJ2-7,TRBV19,CASSIKWTGGYEQYF
TRBJ1-1,TRBV19,CASSSISGVLRTEAFF
TRBJ2-7,TRBV2,CASRREAYEQYF
TRBJ1-5,TRBV7-2,CASSYQGWNNQPQHF
TRBJ2-3,TRBV7-2,CASSLVSGGGSTDTQYF
TRBJ1-1,TRBV27,CASSPRTGVGAEAFF
TRBJ1-1,TRBV7-3,CASSVWGGQEAFF
TRBJ2-2,TRBV2,CASSLPTGTGELFF
TRBJ1-2,TRBV29-1,CSVGTTGGSGYTF
TRBJ2-3,TRBV4-2,CASSQAPSGRGTDTQYF
TRBJ1-5,TRBV11-3,CASSGGSNQPQHF